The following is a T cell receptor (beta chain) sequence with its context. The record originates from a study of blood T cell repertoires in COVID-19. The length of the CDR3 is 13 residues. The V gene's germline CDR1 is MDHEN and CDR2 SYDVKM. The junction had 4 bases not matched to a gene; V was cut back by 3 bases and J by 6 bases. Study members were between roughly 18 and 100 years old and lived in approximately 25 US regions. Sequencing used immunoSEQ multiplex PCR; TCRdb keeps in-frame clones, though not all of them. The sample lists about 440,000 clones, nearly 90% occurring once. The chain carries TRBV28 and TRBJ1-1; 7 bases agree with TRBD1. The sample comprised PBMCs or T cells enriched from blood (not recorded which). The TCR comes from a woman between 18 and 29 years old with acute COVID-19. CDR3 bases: TGTGCCAGCAGTTTGTATCAGGGGGCTGAAGCTTTCTTT. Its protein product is CASSLYQGAEAFF.